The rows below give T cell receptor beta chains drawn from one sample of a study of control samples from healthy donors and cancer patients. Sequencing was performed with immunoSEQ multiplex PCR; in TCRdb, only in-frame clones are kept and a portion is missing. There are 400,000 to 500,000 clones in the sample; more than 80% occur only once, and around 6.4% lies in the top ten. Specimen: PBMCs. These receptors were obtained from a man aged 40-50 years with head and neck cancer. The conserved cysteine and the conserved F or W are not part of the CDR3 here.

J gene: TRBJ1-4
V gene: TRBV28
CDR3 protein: ASSTLREGATNEKLF

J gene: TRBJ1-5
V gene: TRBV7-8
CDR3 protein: ASSPGTGGSQPQH

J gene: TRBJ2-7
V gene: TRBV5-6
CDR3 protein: ASSRPRSGQLYYEQY

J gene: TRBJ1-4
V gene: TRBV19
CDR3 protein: ASSIEEEKLF

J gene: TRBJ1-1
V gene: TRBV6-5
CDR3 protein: ASNRVEGVNTEAF

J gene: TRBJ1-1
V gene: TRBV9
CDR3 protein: ASTLFDSLNTEAF

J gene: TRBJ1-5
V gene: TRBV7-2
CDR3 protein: ASSLVGGDSGPQH

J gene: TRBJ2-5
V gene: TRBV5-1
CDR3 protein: ASSLAGSGRGGETQY

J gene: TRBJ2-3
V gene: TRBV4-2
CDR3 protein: ASSQGELTDTQY

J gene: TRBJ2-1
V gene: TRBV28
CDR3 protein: ASKPGQSYNEQF

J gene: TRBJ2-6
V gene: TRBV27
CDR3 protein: ASTSALGGSGARGSGANVLT

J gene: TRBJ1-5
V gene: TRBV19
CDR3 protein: ASKDNNRSNQPQH

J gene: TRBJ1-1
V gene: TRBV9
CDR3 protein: ASSYTNTEAF

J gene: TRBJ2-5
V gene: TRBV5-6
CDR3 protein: ASSLRGLAGKEETQY

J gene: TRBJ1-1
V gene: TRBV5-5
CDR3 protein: ASSLGAGTEAF

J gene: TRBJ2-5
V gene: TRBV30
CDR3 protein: AWSVAGETQY

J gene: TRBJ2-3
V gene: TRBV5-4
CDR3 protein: ASRTGDTQY

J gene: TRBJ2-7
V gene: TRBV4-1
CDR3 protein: ASSLFQGVNSYEQY

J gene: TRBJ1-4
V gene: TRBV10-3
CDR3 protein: AISEWGGPSATNEKLF

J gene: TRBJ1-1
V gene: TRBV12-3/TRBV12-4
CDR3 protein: ASSLGGLTEAF